The rows below give T cell receptor beta chains drawn from one sample of a study of regulatory T cells in long-lasting Graves disease. TCRdb called the multiplex PCR reads again in MiXCR, with one record for every CDR3 protein. The table lists about 370,000 distinct CDR3 sequences, around 15% of them singletons. Sequenced here: peripheral blood mononuclear cells (PBMCs), sampled at new diagnosis, from a patient treated with antithyroid drugs. The receptor set was obtained from a female donor with Graves disease. Each CDR3 is given with its conserved first and last residue. Fields, in order: CDR3 protein, CDR3 DNA, J gene, clone size, V gene, D gene. The D gene is left open where the match is weak. The size field is filled for only some rows; it gives once, few, many or a size class.

CDR3: CASSEAGENTGELFF
DNA: TGTGCCAGCAGTGAAGCGGGGGAGAACACCGGGGAGCTGTTTTTT
J: TRBJ2-2
size: many
V: TRBV6-2/TRBV6-3
D: TRBD2

CDR3: CASSEEFDGSDGELFF
DNA: TGTGCCAGCAGTGAAGAGTTTGATGGATCGGACGGGGAGCTGTTTTTT
J: TRBJ2-2
size: .
V: TRBV25-1
D: .

CDR3: CASSLTGADNSPLHF
DNA: TGTGCCAGCAGCTTAACAGGGGCGGATAATTCACCCCTCCACTTT
J: TRBJ1-6
size: many
V: TRBV13
D: TRBD1

CDR3: CASSITGQGRGQETQYF
DNA: TGTGCCAGCAGCATAACGGGACAGGGACGGGGCCAAGAGACCCAGTACTTC
J: TRBJ2-5
size: many
V: TRBV5-6
D: TRBD1

CDR3: CSAPSRHNLYNQPQHF
DNA: TGCAGTGCTCCGTCGAGACACAACCTATACAATCAGCCCCAGCATTTT
J: TRBJ1-5
size: many
V: TRBV20-1
D: .

CDR3: CASSLRTGRGNTIYF
DNA: TGTGCCAGCAGCTTACGGACAGGTCGAGGAAACACCATATATTTT
J: TRBJ1-3
size: .
V: TRBV7-2
D: TRBD1

CDR3: CASRTSGRTDTQYF
DNA: TGTGCCAGCAGGACTAGCGGGAGAACAGATACGCAGTATTTT
J: TRBJ2-3
size: .
V: TRBV27
D: TRBD2

CDR3: CSVVDRVLRELFF
DNA: TGCAGCGTTGTAGACAGGGTCCTCCGGGAGCTGTTTTTT
J: TRBJ2-2
size: .
V: TRBV29-1
D: TRBD1

CDR3: CATSAVADNTGELFF
DNA: TGTGCCACATCTGCGGTAGCAGACAACACCGGGGAGCTGTTTTTT
J: TRBJ2-2
size: many
V: TRBV6-4
D: .

CDR3: CASSLGSGDSADTQYF
DNA: TGTGCCAGCAGCTTAGGTTCCGGGGATAGCGCAGATACGCAGTATTTT
J: TRBJ2-3
size: many
V: TRBV7-9
D: .

CDR3: CSASSDPGVVTEAFF
DNA: TGCAGTGCTAGCTCCGACCCCGGGGTGGTCACTGAAGCTTTCTTT
J: TRBJ1-1
size: many
V: TRBV20-1
D: .

CDR3: CASSQQGTVPYEQYF
DNA: TGTGCCAGCAGCCAACAGGGGACAGTTCCCTACGAGCAGTACTTC
J: TRBJ2-7
size: many
V: TRBV7-2
D: TRBD1

CDR3: CATSGKEQVGTGYGYTF
DNA: TGTGCCACCAGCGGAAAGGAGCAGGTGGGGACCGGCTATGGCTACACCTTC
J: TRBJ1-2
size: many
V: TRBV15
D: .

CDR3: CASSLSYGIVDEQYF
DNA: TGTGCCAGCAGTTTATCGTACGGGATCGTCGACGAGCAGTACTTC
J: TRBJ2-7
size: many
V: TRBV27
D: .

CDR3: CASSDGGPGELFF
DNA: TGCGCCAGCAGTGATGGCGGGCCCGGGGAGCTGTTTTTT
J: TRBJ2-2
size: .
V: TRBV10-1
D: .

CDR3: CASIGSFNTGELFF
DNA: TGTGCCAGCATAGGGTCTTTTAACACCGGGGAGCTGTTTTTT
J: TRBJ2-2
size: many
V: TRBV2
D: .

CDR3: CASSQDKSNYEQYF
DNA: TGTGCCAGCAGCCAAGATAAATCGAACTACGAGCAGTACTTC
J: TRBJ2-7
size: .
V: TRBV4-2
D: .

CDR3: CASSLTPGTGYEKLFF
DNA: TGTGCCAGCAGCCTCACCCCCGGGACAGGGTATGAAAAACTGTTTTTT
J: TRBJ1-4
size: many
V: TRBV7-2
D: TRBD1

CDR3: CASSLVRTYANYGYTF
DNA: TGTGCCAGCAGTTTAGTTAGGACTTACGCTAACTATGGCTACACCTTC
J: TRBJ1-2
size: many
V: TRBV28
D: .

CDR3: CASSPQRDLYNEQFF
DNA: TGTGCCAGCAGTCCTCAGCGGGACCTGTACAATGAGCAGTTCTTC
J: TRBJ2-1
size: .
V: TRBV12-3/TRBV12-4
D: TRBD2

CDR3: CAISELGSSTEAFF
DNA: TGTGCCATCAGTGAGTTGGGCAGTTCCACTGAAGCTTTCTTT
J: TRBJ1-1
size: many
V: TRBV10-3
D: .

CDR3: CASSTGPYEQYF
DNA: TGTGCCAGCAGCACCGGACCCTACGAGCAGTACTTC
J: TRBJ2-7
size: many
V: TRBV11-2
D: .

CDR3: CASSRLRTGEAFF
DNA: TGTGCCAGCAGCCGCCTCCGGACCGGAGAAGCTTTCTTT
J: TRBJ1-1
size: many
V: TRBV11-2
D: .

CDR3: CASSDNNGGRNEQFF
DNA: TGTGCCAGCAGTGATAATAACGGGGGGAGAAATGAGCAGTTCTTC
J: TRBJ2-1
size: many
V: TRBV2
D: TRBD2

CDR3: CATSVQGAEQFF
DNA: TGTGCCACCAGTGTACAGGGCGCTGAGCAGTTCTTC
J: TRBJ2-1
size: .
V: TRBV24-1
D: .

CDR3: CASSSGTGSEKLFF
DNA: TGTGCCAGCAGTTCCGGGACAGGGAGTGAAAAACTGTTTTTT
J: TRBJ1-4
size: .
V: TRBV27
D: TRBD1

CDR3: CASSPEGVRVSNSPLHF
DNA: TGCGCCAGCAGCCCCGAGGGTGTACGGGTGTCTAATTCACCCCTCCACTTT
J: TRBJ1-6
size: many
V: TRBV5-1
D: .

CDR3: CSVETGGGEQYF
DNA: TGCAGCGTTGAGACAGGGGGCGGGGAGCAGTACTTC
J: TRBJ2-7
size: .
V: TRBV29-1
D: TRBD1

CDR3: CASSFPGSGSPDTQYF
DNA: TGTGCCAGCAGCTTTCCGGGGTCCGGGAGTCCAGATACGCAGTATTTT
J: TRBJ2-3
size: many
V: TRBV7-2
D: .

CDR3: CASSPPTQGRSEQYF
DNA: TGTGCCAGCTCACCACCGACCCAGGGGAGGAGCGAGCAGTACTTC
J: TRBJ2-7
size: .
V: TRBV18
D: .

CDR3: CASSPSDRGFTANYGYTF
DNA: TGTGCCAGCAGCCCTTCGGACAGGGGGTTTACGGCTAACTATGGCTACACCTTC
J: TRBJ1-2
size: .
V: TRBV16
D: TRBD1

CDR3: CASSFGARGSTDTQYF
DNA: TGTGCCAGCAGTTTTGGGGCGCGGGGTAGCACAGATACGCAGTATTTT
J: TRBJ2-3
size: many
V: TRBV28
D: .

CDR3: CASSPRQDAYEQYF
DNA: TGTGCCAGCAGCCCGAGACAGGATGCCTACGAGCAGTACTTC
J: TRBJ2-7
size: many
V: TRBV7-9
D: .

CDR3: CASSQDLSGGSSSYNEQFF
DNA: TGCGCCAGCAGCCAAGATTTATCGGGGGGGTCCTCCTCCTACAATGAGCAGTTCTTC
J: TRBJ2-1
size: many
V: TRBV4-1
D: TRBD2

CDR3: CSGTDQPDTQYF
DNA: TGCAGCGGTACGGACCAACCAGATACGCAGTATTTT
J: TRBJ2-3
size: .
V: TRBV29-1
D: .

CDR3: CASSPLAGVTDTQYF
DNA: TGTGCCAGCTCACCACTAGCGGGGGTCACAGATACGCAGTATTTT
J: TRBJ2-3
size: many
V: TRBV18
D: TRBD2

CDR3: CASRQGASAEAFF
DNA: TGTGCCAGCAGACAGGGGGCTAGCGCTGAAGCTTTCTTT
J: TRBJ1-1
size: many
V: TRBV3-1
D: TRBD1

CDR3: CASSWTLTRATGELFF
DNA: TGTGCCAGCAGTTGGACCCTCACTAGAGCCACCGGGGAGCTGTTTTTT
J: TRBJ2-2
size: .
V: TRBV6-2/TRBV6-3
D: .

CDR3: CASSATGSQNTEAFF
DNA: TGTGCCAGCTCAGCGACCGGGTCCCAGAACACTGAAGCTTTCTTT
J: TRBJ1-1
size: .
V: TRBV18
D: .

CDR3: CASSYSGGEDTEAFF
DNA: TGTGCCAGCAGTTACTCTGGGGGGGAGGACACTGAAGCTTTCTTT
J: TRBJ1-1
size: .
V: TRBV6-7
D: .

CDR3: CASRPRRGGNSGANVLTF
DNA: TGTGCCAGCAGACCCCGGCGAGGGGGGAACTCTGGGGCCAACGTCCTGACTTTC
J: TRBJ2-6
size: many
V: TRBV12-3/TRBV12-4
D: .

CDR3: CASSLFFREEFYGYTF
DNA: TGTGCCAGCAGTTTATTTTTTCGAGAGGAGTTTTATGGCTACACCTTC
J: TRBJ1-2
size: few
V: TRBV27
D: .

CDR3: CASEGGNEKLFF
DNA: TGTGCCAGCGAGGGGGGAAATGAAAAACTGTTTTTT
J: TRBJ1-4
size: many
V: TRBV11-2
D: .

CDR3: CASSRRAWNSPLHF
DNA: TGCGCCAGCAGCCGCAGGGCATGGAATTCACCCCTCCACTTT
J: TRBJ1-6
size: many
V: TRBV5-1
D: .

CDR3: CASSPSGGSYEQYF
DNA: TGCGCCAGCAGCCCCAGTGGGGGCAGCTACGAGCAGTACTTC
J: TRBJ2-7
size: few
V: TRBV5-1
D: .

CDR3: CASSPEGLTLGETQYF
DNA: TGCGCCAGCAGCCCGGAGGGACTGACCCTAGGGGAGACCCAGTACTTC
J: TRBJ2-5
size: few
V: TRBV5-1
D: .

CDR3: CASTEGRLVSYEQYF
DNA: TGTGCCAGCACCGAGGGGCGGCTAGTGTCCTACGAGCAGTACTTC
J: TRBJ2-7
size: many
V: TRBV2
D: .

CDR3: CASSQDWRGTDTQYF
DNA: TGTGCCAGCAGCCAAGATTGGCGGGGGACAGATACGCAGTATTTT
J: TRBJ2-3
size: many
V: TRBV3-1
D: TRBD2

CDR3: CASSWTSGKETQYF
DNA: TGTGCCAGCTCATGGACTAGCGGTAAAGAGACCCAGTACTTC
J: TRBJ2-5
size: many
V: TRBV27
D: TRBD2

CDR3: CATSDLRTGGSGELFF
DNA: TGTGCCACCAGTGATTTGCGGACAGGGGGCTCCGGGGAGCTGTTTTTT
J: TRBJ2-2
size: many
V: TRBV24-1
D: TRBD1

CDR3: CASSLHEGDYGYTF
DNA: TGTGCCAGCAGTTTACATGAGGGGGACTATGGCTACACCTTC
J: TRBJ1-2
size: many
V: TRBV12-3/TRBV12-4
D: .

CDR3: CASSSRDSPNYGYTF
DNA: TGTGCCAGCAGCTCCAGGGACTCCCCTAACTATGGCTACACCTTC
J: TRBJ1-2
size: many
V: TRBV5-4
D: .

CDR3: CASSARDSSEAFF
DNA: TGTGCCAGCAGCGCCCGGGACAGTAGTGAAGCTTTCTTT
J: TRBJ1-1
size: many
V: TRBV11-2
D: TRBD1

CDR3: CASRPLRVQVYNEQFF
DNA: TGTGCCAGCAGACCTCTTCGAGTTCAGGTTTACAATGAGCAGTTCTTC
J: TRBJ2-1
size: many
V: TRBV6-2/TRBV6-3
D: .

CDR3: CASSQNPGDNQPQHF
DNA: TGCGCCAGCAGCCAAAACCCAGGGGACAATCAGCCCCAGCATTTT
J: TRBJ1-5
size: few
V: TRBV4-1
D: .